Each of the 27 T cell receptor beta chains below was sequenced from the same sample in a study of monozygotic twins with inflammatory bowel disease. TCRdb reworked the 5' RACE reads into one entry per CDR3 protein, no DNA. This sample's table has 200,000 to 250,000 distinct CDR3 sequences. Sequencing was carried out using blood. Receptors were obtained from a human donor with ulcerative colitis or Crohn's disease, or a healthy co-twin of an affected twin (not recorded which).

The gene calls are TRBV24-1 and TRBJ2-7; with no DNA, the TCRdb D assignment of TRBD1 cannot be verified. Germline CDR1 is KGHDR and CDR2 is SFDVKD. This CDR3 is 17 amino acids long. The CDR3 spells CATSDPTRGSAIYEQYF.

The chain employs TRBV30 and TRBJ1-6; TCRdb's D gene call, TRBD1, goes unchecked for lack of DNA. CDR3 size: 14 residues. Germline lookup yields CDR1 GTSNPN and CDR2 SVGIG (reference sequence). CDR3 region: CAWSAGDYNSPLHF.

The CDR3 spells CASRETGTVFSNQPQHF. The V gene is TRBV27, the J gene TRBJ1-5; TCRdb picks TRBD1, but there is no DNA to check that call. Germline CDR1 is MNHEY and CDR2 is SMNVEV (reference sequence). The CDR3 consists of 17 residues.

The CDR3 is CASSTQGAATEAFF. The J gene is TRBJ1-1, the V gene TRBV19; TCRdb reports TRBD1, a call that lacks DNA to check it against. The CDR3 length is 14 residues. Germline lookup yields CDR1 LNHDA and CDR2 SQIVND (reference sequence).

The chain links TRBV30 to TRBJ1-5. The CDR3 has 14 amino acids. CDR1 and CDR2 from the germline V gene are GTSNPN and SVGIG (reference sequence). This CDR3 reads CAWSVQGMDQPQHF.

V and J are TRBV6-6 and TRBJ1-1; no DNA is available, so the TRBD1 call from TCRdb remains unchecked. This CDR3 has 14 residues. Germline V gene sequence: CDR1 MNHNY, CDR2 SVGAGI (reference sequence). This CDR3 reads CASSYGGVGTEAFF.

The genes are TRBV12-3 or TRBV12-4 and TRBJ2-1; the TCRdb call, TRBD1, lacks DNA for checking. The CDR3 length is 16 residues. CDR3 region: CASSRPGQGDYNEQFF.

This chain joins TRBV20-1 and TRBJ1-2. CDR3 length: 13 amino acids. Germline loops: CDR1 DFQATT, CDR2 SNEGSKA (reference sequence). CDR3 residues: CTLPTDVSYGYTF.

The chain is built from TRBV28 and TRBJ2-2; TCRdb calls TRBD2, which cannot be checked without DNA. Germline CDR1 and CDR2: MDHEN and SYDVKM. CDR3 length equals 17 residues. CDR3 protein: CASSFRKGPYLTGELFF.

This CDR3 is CASNPGLVDEQFF. The V and J genes are TRBV7-8 and TRBJ2-1; TCRdb picks TRBD2, but there is no DNA to check that call. This CDR3 is 13 amino acids long. Per germline, CDR1 SGHVS and CDR2 FQNEAQ.

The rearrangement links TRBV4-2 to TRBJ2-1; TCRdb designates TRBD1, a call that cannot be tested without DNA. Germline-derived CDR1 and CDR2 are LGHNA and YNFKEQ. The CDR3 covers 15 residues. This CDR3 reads CASSPRGDTSNEQFF.

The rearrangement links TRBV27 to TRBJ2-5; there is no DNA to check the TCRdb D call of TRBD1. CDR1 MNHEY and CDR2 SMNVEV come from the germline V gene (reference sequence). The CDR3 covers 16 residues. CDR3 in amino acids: CASSALVGAQQETQYF.

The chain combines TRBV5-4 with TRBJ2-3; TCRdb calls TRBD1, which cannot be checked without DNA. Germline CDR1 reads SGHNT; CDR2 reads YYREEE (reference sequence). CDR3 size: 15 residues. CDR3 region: CASSFQGAVADTQYF. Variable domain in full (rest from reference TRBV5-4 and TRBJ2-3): ETGVTQSPTHLIKTRGQQVTLRCSSQSGHNTVSWYQQALGQGPQFIFQYYREEENGRGNFPPRFSGLQFPNYSSELNVNALELDDSALYLCASSFQGAVADTQYFGPGTRLTVL.

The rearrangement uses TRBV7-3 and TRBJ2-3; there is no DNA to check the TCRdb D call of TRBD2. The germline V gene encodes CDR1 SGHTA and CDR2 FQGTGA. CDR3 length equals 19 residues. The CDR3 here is CASSDRTGTSGETTDTQYF.

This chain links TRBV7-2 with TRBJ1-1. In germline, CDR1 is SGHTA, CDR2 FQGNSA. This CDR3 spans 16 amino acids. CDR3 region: CASNNLAVGGNTEAFF.

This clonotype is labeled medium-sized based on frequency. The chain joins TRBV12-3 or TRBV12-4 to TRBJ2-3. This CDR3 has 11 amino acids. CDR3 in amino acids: CASSLIDTQYF.

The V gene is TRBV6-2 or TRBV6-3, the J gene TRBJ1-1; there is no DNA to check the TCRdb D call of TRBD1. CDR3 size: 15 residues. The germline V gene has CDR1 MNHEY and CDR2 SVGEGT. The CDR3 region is CASSGAGTAYTEAFF.

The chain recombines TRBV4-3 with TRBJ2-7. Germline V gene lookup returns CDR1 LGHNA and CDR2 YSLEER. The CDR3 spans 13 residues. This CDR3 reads CASSLETYYEQYF.

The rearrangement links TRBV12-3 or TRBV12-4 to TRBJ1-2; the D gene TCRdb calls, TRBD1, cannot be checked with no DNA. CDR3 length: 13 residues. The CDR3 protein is CASSSRQGYGYTF.

This chain's CDR3 is CASSPGRPETQYF. The rearrangement uses TRBV27 and TRBJ2-5; as DNA is missing, the TRBD2 call by TCRdb cannot be tested. Germline CDR1 reads MNHEY; CDR2 reads SMNVEV (reference sequence). The CDR3 extends over 13 amino acids.

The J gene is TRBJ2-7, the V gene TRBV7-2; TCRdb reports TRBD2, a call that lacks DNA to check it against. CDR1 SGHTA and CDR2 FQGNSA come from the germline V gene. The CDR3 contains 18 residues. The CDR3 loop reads CASSLAGLAGVGSYEQYF. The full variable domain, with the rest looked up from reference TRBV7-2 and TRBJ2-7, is GAGVSQSPSNKVTEKGKDVELRCDPISGHTALYWYRQSLGQGLEFLIYFQGNSAPDKSGLPSDRFSAERTGGSVSTLTIQRTQQEDSAVYLCASSLAGLAGVGSYEQYFGPGTRLTVT.

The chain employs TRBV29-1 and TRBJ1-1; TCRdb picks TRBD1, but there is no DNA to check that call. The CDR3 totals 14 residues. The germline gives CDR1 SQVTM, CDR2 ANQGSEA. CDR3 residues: CSVEGGTGHTEAFF.

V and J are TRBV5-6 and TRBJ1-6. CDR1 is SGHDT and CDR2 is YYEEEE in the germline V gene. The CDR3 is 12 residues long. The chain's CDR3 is CASSSFQRPLHF.

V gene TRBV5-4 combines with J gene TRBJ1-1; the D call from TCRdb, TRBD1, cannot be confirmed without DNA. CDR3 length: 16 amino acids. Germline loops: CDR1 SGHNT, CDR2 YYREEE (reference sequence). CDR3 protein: CASSLEYSGENTEAFF.

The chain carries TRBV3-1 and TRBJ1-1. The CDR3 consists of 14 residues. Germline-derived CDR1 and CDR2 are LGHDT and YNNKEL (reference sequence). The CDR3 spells CASSQSNGNTEAFF. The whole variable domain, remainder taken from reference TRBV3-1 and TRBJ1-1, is DTAVSQTPKYLVTQMGNDKSIKCEQNLGHDTMYWYKQDSKKFLKIMFSYNNKELIINETVPNRFSPKSPDKAHLNLHINSLELGDSAVYFCASSQSNGNTEAFFGQGTRLTVV.

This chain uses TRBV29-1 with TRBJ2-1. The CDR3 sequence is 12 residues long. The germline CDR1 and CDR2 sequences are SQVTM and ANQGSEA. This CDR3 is CSVEGYYNEQFF.

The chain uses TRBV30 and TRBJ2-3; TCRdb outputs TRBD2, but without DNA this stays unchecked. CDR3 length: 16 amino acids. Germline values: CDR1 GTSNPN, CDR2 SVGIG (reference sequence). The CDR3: CAWNAPLAGGPQTQYF.